Listed here are 8 T cell receptor beta chains from one sample, sequenced in a study of long-term antiretroviral therapy in people with HIV (dated by TCRdb to the early 2020s). The immunoSEQ hsTCRB v3.0 assay was used at survey level resolution for TRB variable region sequencing. The source is immuneACCESS, and TCRdb retained only in-frame sequences with V and J called. Part of the clones is not carried over; for the studies checked, unresolved V genes explain less than half of this, and the remainder is unexplained. The sample table records 20,000 to 30,000 clones; over 80% of these occur just once. The ten largest account for roughly 16% of the sample. The source material was unsorted PBMCs, sampled around 4.3 years after starting antiretroviral therapy. The receptors shown here come from a man aged 25-45 years with HIV.

The chain has TRBV7-2 and TRBJ2-4; D remains ambiguous. CDR1 and CDR2 from the germline V gene are SGHTA and FQGNSA. Trimming shortened V by 2 bases and J by 8 bases, and 7 bases separated the two germline ends. This CDR3 is built from 12 residues. The DNA for the CDR3 is TGTGCCAGCAGCTTACAGCATTACATTCAGTACTTC. Residues: CASSLQHYIQYF.

DNA for the CDR3: TGTGCCAGCAGCTTTGAAGGGAACACCGGGGAGCTGTTTTTT. Protein sequence: CASSFEGNTGELFF. The chain carries TRBV7-3 and TRBJ2-2, with no clear D. This CDR3 is built from 14 residues. Germline CDR1 is SGHTA and CDR2 is FQGTGA. V gave up 3 bases and J gave up 1 base, with 6 bases separating them.

The chain couples TRBV4-2 to TRBJ2-3; D not resolved. The V gene's germline CDR1 is LGHNA and CDR2 YNFKEQ. The CDR3 is 12 residues long. Trimming shortened V by 8 bases and J by 1 base, and 7 bases separated the two germline ends. DNA of the CDR3: TGTGCCAGCGGTGGGGGCACAGATACGCAGTATTTT. Protein product: CASGGGTDTQYF.

This chain connects TRBV7-3 to TRBJ2-7; 8 nucleotides line up with TRBD2. Germline trimming cut 3 bases from V and 3 bases from J; bases unmatched to any gene: 4. CDR1 and CDR2 (germline): SGHTA, FQGTGA. This CDR3 spans 14 amino acids. The CDR3 sequence: CASSFAGGDYEQYF. As DNA, the CDR3 is TGTGCCAGCAGCTTCGCGGGGGGTGACTACGAGCAGTACTTC.

V usage is TRBV18 and J usage is TRBJ2-1, with 7 positions matching TRBD1. CDR3 size: 15 residues. V shed 3 bases, J shed 7 bases, and the junction held 9 bases outside the gene matches. CDR1 and CDR2 (germline): KGHSH, LQKENI. The CDR3 sequence: CASSPTGPGGNEQFF. DNA of the CDR3: TGTGCCAGCTCACCGACAGGGCCGGGTGGGAATGAGCAGTTCTTC.

The V and J genes are TRBV27 and TRBJ2-3; TRBD2 aligns across 8 bases. There are 15 residues in the CDR3. Germline CDR1 is MNHEY and CDR2 is SMNVEV (reference sequence). The V gene end was trimmed by 6 bases and the J gene end by 2 bases; junction bases not matched to a gene: 7. The CDR3 DNA sequence: TGTGCCAGCAGAACACTAGCGGCCTACACAGATACGCAGTATTTT. This codes for CASRTLAAYTDTQYF.

The J gene is TRBJ1-1, the V gene TRBV27; D is unclear. This CDR3 region has 13 residues. Germline assignment: CDR1 MNHEY and CDR2 SMNVEV (reference sequence). With 0 bases removed from V and 5 bases from J, the gap between germline ends came to 7 bases. CDR3 sequence reads: CASSLSAETEAFF. The DNA of the CDR3 is TGTGCCAGCAGTTTATCAGCAGAGACTGAAGCTTTCTTT.

The rearrangement uses TRBV7-2 and TRBJ2-5; D gene uncertain. The CDR3 length is 14 residues. The germline V and J ends were trimmed by 6 bases and 3 bases, with 14 bases remaining between them. CDR1 and CDR2 (germline): SGHTA, FQGNSA. The CDR3 nucleotides are TGTGCCAGCAGTTGGCTCTCGCTAAAAGAGACCCAGTACTTC. Amino acids: CASSWLSLKETQYF.